This T cell receptor (beta chain) was retrieved from a study of T cells in Graves' hyperthyroidism and ophthalmopathy. RNA transcripts provided the source from which TCR beta CDR3 regions were amplified. The HTBI primer set served for first-round RT-PCR of the TCR CDR3. In TCRdb, the multiplex PCR reads were re-called with MiXCR into one record per CDR3 protein. The sample records about 840,000 distinct CDR3 sequences, roughly 37% being singletons. About this clonotype: As yet, its antigen is unknown.

Study results and limitations: Through a model of 13 V-J features, ophthalmopathy was separated from stable hyperthyroidism. Before onset, ophthalmopathy was predicted by the model a median roughly six months earlier.

The V end was cut by 1 base, the J end by 8 bases, with 11 bases between. The CDR3 has 14 amino acids. Germline V gene lookup returns CDR1 LNHNV and CDR2 YYDKDF (reference sequence). Each diagnosis was grounded in clinical symptoms, serum thyroxine and TRAb, thyroid ultrasound, and orbital computed tomography. The PBMCs were sourced from fresh peripheral blood (about 9.7 ml). The chain has TRBV15 and TRBJ2-2, with D possibly TRBD1 on 6 matching bases. The clonotype comes from a man younger than 30 with Graves' hyperthyroidism. Source material: blood. The CDR3 sequence is CATSRVDRQGELFF. The CDR3 DNA follows: TGTGCCACCAGCAGAGTTGACAGGCAAGGGGAGCTGTTTTTT.